The 2 T cell receptor beta chains below come from one sample, sequenced in a study of cytomegalovirus exposure and HLA in healthy donors. PCR amplification relied on 60 Vbeta primers (plus 13 Jbeta primers). Produced via immunoSEQ multiplex PCR; TCRdb's table is partial and in-frame only. The repertoire holds some 200,000 clones, with 77% as singletons. Sample: PBMCs. The receptors stem from a woman aged 60-70 years in good health and CMV-seropositive.

The chain links TRBV27 to TRBJ2-7; the match to TRBD1 covers 10 bases. This CDR3 spans 14 amino acids. The trim removed 6 bases at V and 4 bases at J, leaving 6 bases unmatched. The V gene's germline CDR1 is MNHEY and CDR2 SMNVEV (reference sequence). The CDR3 is CASSVPGQGYEQYF. The CDR3, as DNA: TGTGCCAGCAGCGTCCCGGGACAGGGGTACGAGCAGTACTTC.

There are a few counts of this clone. The chain recombines TRBV9 with TRBJ1-4, with 7 positions matching TRBD1. Looked up from germline, CDR1 is SGDLS and CDR2 is YYNGEE. V was clipped by 3 bases and J by 8 bases; unmatched bases: 10. The CDR3 sequence is 15 residues long. The CDR3 region has the DNA TGTGCCAGCAGCGATACAGGGGTATCGGGAGAAAAACTGTTTTTT. Protein: CASSDTGVSGEKLFF.